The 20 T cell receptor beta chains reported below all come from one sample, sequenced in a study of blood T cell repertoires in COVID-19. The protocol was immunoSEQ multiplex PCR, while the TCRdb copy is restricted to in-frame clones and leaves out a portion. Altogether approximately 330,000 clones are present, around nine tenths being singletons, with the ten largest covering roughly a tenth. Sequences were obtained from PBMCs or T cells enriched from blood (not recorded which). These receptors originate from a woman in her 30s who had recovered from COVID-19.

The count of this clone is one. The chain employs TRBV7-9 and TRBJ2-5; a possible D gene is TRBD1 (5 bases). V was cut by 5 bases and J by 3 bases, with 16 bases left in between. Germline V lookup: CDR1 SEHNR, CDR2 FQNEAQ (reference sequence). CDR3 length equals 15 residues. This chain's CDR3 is CASSPSRVMEETQYF. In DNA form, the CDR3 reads TGTGCCAGCAGCCCCTCCAGGGTTATGGAAGAGACCCAGTACTTC. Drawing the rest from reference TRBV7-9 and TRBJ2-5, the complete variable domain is DTGVSQNPRHKITKRGQNVTFRCDPISEHNRLYWYRQTLGQGPEFLTYFQNEAQLEKSRLLSDRFSAERPKGSFSTLEIQRTEQGDSAMYLCASSPSRVMEETQYFGPGTRLLVL.

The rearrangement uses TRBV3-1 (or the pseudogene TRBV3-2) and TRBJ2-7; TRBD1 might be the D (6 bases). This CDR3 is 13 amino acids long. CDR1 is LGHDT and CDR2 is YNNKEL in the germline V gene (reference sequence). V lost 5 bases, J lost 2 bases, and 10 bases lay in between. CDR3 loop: CASSFRTAYEQYF. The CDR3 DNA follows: TGTGCCAGCAGCTTTCGGACAGCCTACGAGCAGTACTTC.

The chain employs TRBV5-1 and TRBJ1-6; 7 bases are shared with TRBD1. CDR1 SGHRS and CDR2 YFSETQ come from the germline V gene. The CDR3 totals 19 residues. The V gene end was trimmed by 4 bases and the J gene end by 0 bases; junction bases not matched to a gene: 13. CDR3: CASSPRDGGDSSYNSPLHF. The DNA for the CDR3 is TGCGCCAGCAGCCCCCGGGACGGTGGGGACAGCTCCTATAATTCACCCCTCCACTTT.

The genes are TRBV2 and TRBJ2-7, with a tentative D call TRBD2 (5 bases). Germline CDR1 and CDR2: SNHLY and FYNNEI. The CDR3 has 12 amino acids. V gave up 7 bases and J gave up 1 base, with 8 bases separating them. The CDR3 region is CASTGDSYEQYF. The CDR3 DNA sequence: TGTGCCAGCACCGGGGATTCCTACGAGCAGTACTTC.

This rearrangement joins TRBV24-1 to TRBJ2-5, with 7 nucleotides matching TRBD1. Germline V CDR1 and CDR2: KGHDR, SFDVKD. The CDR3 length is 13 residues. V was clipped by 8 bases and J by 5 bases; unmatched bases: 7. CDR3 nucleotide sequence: TGTGCCACCAAAAGGGGGCCGGGGGAGACCCAGTACTTC. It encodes CATKRGPGETQYF.

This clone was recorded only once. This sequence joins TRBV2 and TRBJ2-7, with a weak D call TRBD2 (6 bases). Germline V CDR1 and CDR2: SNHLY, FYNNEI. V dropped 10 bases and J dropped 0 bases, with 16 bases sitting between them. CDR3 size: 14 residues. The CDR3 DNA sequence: TGTGCCACATCGCGGGACGGGACCTCCTACGAGCAGTACTTC. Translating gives CATSRDGTSYEQYF.

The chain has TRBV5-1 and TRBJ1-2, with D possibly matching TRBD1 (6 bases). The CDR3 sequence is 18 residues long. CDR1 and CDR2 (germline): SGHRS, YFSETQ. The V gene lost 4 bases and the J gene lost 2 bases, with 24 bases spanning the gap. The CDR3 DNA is TGCGCCAGCAGCGAGTGGGGCGGACAGAATAGTCTGAACTATGGCTACACCTTC. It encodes CASSEWGGQNSLNYGYTF.

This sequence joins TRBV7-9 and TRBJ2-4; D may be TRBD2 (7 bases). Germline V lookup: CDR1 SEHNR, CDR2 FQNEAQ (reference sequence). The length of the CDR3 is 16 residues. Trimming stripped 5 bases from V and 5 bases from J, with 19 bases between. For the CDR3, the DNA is TGTGCCAGCAGCCCTTATGGGAGGGGGGGAGAAAACATTCAGTACTTC. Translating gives CASSPYGRGGENIQYF.

CDR3 DNA sequence: TGCAGTGCTAGAAGCGGGTATGAAGCTTTCTTT. As protein: CSARSGYEAFF. The chain has TRBV20-1 and TRBJ1-1; D is ambiguous. The CDR3 consists of 11 residues. The V gene lost 2 bases and the J gene lost 7 bases, with 8 bases spanning the gap. Germline loops: CDR1 DFQATT, CDR2 SNEGSKA (reference sequence).

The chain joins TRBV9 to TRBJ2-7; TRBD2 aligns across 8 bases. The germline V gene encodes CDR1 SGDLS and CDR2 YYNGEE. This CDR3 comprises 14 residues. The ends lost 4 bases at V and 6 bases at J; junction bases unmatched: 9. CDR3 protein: CASSPETSAGEQYF. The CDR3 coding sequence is TGTGCCAGCAGCCCAGAGACTAGCGCAGGCGAGCAGTACTTC.

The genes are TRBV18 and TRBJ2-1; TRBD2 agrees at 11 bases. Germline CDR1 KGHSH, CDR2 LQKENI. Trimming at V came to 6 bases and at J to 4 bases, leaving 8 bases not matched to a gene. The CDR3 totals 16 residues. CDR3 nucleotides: TGTGCCAGCTCTCGATCTAGCGGGAGGCTTTACAATGAGCAGTTCTTC. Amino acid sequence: CASSRSSGRLYNEQFF.

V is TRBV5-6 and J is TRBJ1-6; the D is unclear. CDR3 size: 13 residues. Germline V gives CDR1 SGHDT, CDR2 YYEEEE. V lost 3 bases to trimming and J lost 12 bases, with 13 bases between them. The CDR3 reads CASSSTDDLPLHF. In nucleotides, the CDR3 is TGTGCCAGCAGCTCGACTGACGACCTACCCCTCCACTTT.

The CDR3 nucleotides read TGCGCCAGCAGCTTAGGACACGTGAGAGCAGCAGCTTTCTTT. Translation: CASSLGHVRAAAFF. The chain recombines TRBV5-1 with TRBJ1-1, with a possible D match to TRBD1 (5 bases). Per germline, CDR1 SGHRS and CDR2 YFSETQ. V lost 2 bases to trimming and J lost 10 bases, with 18 bases between them. This CDR3 is 14 amino acids long.

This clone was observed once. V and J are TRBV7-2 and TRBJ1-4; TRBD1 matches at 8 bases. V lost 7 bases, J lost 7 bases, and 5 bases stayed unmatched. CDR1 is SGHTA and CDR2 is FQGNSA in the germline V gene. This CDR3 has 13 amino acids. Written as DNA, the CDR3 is TGTGCCAGCACCAGCAGGGGGCGTGAAAAACTGTTTTTT. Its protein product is CASTSRGREKLFF.

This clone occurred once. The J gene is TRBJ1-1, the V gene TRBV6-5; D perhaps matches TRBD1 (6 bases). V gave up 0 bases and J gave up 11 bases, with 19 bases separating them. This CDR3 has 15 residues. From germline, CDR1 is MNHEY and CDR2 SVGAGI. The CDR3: CASSYSFPQGTSAFF. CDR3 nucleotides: TGTGCCAGCAGTTACTCGTTCCCGCAGGGGACATCGGCTTTCTTT.

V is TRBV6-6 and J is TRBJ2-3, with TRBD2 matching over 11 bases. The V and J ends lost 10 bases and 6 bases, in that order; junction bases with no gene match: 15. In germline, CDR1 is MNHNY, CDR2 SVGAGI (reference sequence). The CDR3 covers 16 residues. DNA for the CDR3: TGTGCCACCATCTCGCGACTAGCGGGAATGGTGGATACGCAGTATTTT. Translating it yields CATISRLAGMVDTQYF.

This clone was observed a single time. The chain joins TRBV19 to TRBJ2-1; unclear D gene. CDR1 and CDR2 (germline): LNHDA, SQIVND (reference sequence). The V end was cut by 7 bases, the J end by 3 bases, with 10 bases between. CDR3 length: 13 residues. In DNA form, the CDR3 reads TGTGCCAGTACCCCCTCTATCTACAATGAGCAGTTCTTC. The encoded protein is CASTPSIYNEQFF.

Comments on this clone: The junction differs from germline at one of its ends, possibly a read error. CDR3 region: CASSIWTGSSGNTIYF. DNA for the CDR3: TGTGCCAGCAGTATATGGACAGGAAGCTCTGGAAACACCATATATTTT. V and J are TRBV28 and TRBJ1-3; 7 bases align to TRBD1. CDR1 and CDR2 (germline): MDHEN, SYDVKM. The CDR3 has 16 residues.

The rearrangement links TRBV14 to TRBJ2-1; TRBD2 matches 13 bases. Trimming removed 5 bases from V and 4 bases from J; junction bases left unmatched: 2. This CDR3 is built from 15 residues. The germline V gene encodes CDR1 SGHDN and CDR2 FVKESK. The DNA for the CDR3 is TGTGCCAGCAGCGCGGGACTAGCGGGGTACAATGAGCAGTTCTTC. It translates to CASSAGLAGYNEQFF.

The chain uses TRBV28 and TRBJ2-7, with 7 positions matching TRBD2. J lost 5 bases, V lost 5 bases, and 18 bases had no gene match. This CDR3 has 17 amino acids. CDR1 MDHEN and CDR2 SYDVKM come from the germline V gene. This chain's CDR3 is CASSTVLAGVLSHEQYF. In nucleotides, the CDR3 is TGTGCCAGCAGTACAGTTCTCGCGGGAGTATTAAGCCACGAGCAGTACTTC.